The entry below describes one TCR beta chain. Its specificity is not known. The donors were adults (healthy and HIV-negative) with no recent acute infections or vaccinations. Sorted-subset replicate PCRs used around 200 ng of genomic DNA. This amount corresponded to 30,000 to 35,000 T cell genomes. This table comes from immunoSEQ multiplex PCR, and its TCRdb copy is limited to in-frame clones, with some not included. The sample records about 2.3 million clones, about 90% being singletons. These data originate in a study of shared clonotypes between healthy human individuals. Study details: Two women and a few men aged 18 to 49 made up the donors. The study, taken as a whole, reports: In a few donors, around 5.5% of naive CD4 clonotypes appeared in common.

This CDR3 has 16 residues. Trimming cost V 2 bases and J 6 bases; bases outside gene matches: 8. Germline V CDR1 and CDR2: KGHSH, LQKENI. This clonotype was sampled from a man aged 18 to 30 in good health. Some clones in this sample may be carry-over from other donors' samples. The rearrangement links TRBV18 to TRBJ1-5, with 9 bases fitting TRBD1. Sequencing was carried out using naive CD4+ T cells from PBMCs. The subset was: CD45RA+ positively selected. The CDR3, as DNA: TGTGCCAGCTCACCATTGACAGGGGGAATGGGTCAGCCCCAGCATTTT. This translates into CASSPLTGGMGQPQHF. Full variable domain (outside the CDR3, taken from reference TRBV18 and TRBJ1-5): NAGVMQNPRHLVRRRGQEARLRCSPMKGHSHVYWYRQLPEEGLKFMVYLQKENIIDESGMPKERFSAEFPKEGPSILRIQQVVRGDSAAYFCASSPLTGGMGQPQHFGDGTRLSIL.